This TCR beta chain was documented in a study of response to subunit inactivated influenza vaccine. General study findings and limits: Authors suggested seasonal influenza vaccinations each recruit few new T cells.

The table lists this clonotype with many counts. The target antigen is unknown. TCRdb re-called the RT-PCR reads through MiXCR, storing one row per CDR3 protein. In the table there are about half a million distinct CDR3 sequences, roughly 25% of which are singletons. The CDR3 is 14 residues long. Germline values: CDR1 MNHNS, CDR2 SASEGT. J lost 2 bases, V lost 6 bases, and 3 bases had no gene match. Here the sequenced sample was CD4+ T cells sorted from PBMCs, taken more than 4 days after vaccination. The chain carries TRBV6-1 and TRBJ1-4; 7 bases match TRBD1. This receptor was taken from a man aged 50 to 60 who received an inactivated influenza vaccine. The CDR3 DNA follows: TGTGCCAGCAGGCCGACAGGGACTAATGAAAAACTGTTTTTT. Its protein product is CASRPTGTNEKLFF.